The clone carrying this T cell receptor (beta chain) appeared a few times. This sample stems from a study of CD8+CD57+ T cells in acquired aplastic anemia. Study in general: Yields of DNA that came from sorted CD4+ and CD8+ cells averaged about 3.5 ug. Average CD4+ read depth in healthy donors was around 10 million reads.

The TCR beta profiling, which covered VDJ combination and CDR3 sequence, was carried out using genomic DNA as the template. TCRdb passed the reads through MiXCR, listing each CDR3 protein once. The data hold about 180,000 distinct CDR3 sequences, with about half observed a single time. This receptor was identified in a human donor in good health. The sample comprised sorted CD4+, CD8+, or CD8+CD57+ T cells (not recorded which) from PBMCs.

In DNA form, the CDR3 reads TGTGCCAGCAGCTTCGAGGGTCGAGAGACCCAGTACTTC. Its protein is CASSFEGRETQYF. This sequence joins TRBV7-3 and TRBJ2-5; a possible D gene is TRBD2 (5 bases). V was trimmed by 3 bases and J by 4 bases, leaving 9 bases between them. The CDR3 totals 13 residues. The germline gives CDR1 SGHTA, CDR2 FQGTGA.